This T cell receptor (beta chain) was recovered during a study of a mutant IDH1 vaccine in newly diagnosed glioma. Study summary: Before enrollment, the patients had been treated with radiotherapy alone, temozolomide alone, or both together. Most of them had received both.

Germline V gene sequence: CDR1 PRHDT, CDR2 FYEKMQ (reference sequence). The CDR3 length is 13 residues. Germline trimming cut 6 bases from V and 7 bases from J; bases unmatched to any gene: 7. This sample's time point: baseline, week 1 (first vaccination visit). The treatment: pre-vaccination baseline after standard-of-care therapy. Data came from immunoSEQ multiplex PCR; TCRdb stores just in-frame clones and leaves some out. The sample holds some 59,000 clones, around 80% seen once. This clonotype originated in a man aged 18-30 years with glioma. This sequence joins TRBV13 and TRBJ1-2; 8 bases fit TRBD1. The sample consisted of PBMCs, taken from a glioma patient treated with radiotherapy, temozolomide or both. CDR3 nucleotides: TGTGCCAGCAGACAACAGGGGGGATCTGGCTACACCTTC. This gives the protein CASRQQGGSGYTF.